The source of this TCR beta chain is a study of siplizumab effects on memory and regulatory T cells. General observations from the study: In unstimulated cells, naive T cells appeared more diverse than memory T cells and seemed major alloresponse contributors. Proliferating CD4+ or CD8+ clones, roughly 75-97% of them, lacked an assignable naive or memory phenotype.

The CDR3 is 14 residues long. Germline loops: CDR1 SNHLY, CDR2 FYNNEI. V was trimmed by 1 base and J by 2 bases, leaving 8 bases between them. Each sample contributed about 10^5 TCR templates to the assay. Clones were sequenced by immunoSEQ multiplex PCR, and TCRdb holds only the in-frame ones, with some missing. The sample has tens of thousands of clones, roughly 96% seen once; the top ten hold 0.095%. With regard to this clone: Antigen unknown.

The source material was naive CD8+ T cells sorted from blood. The chain joins TRBV2 to TRBJ1-2, with D possibly matching TRBD1 (6 bases). This receptor was identified in a human donor in good health. In DNA form, the CDR3 reads TGTGCCAGCAGTGAAGTCACAGGGAACTATGGCTACACCTTC. It translates to CASSEVTGNYGYTF.